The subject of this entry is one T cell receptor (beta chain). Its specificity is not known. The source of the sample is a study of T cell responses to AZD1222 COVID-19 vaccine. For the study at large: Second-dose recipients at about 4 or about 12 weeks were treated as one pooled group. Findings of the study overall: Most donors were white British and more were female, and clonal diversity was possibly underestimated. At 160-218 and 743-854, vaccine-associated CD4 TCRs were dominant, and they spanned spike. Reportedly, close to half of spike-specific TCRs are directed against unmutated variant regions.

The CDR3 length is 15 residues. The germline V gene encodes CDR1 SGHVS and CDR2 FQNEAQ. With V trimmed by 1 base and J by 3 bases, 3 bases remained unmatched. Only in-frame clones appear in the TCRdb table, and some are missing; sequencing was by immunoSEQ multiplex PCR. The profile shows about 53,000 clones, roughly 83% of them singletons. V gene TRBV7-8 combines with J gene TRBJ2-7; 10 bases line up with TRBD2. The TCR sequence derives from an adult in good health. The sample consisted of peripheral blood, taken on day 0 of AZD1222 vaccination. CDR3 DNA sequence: TGTGCCAGCAGCTTAGTCCTAGCGGGAGTCTACGAGCAGTACTTC. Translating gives CASSLVLAGVYEQYF.